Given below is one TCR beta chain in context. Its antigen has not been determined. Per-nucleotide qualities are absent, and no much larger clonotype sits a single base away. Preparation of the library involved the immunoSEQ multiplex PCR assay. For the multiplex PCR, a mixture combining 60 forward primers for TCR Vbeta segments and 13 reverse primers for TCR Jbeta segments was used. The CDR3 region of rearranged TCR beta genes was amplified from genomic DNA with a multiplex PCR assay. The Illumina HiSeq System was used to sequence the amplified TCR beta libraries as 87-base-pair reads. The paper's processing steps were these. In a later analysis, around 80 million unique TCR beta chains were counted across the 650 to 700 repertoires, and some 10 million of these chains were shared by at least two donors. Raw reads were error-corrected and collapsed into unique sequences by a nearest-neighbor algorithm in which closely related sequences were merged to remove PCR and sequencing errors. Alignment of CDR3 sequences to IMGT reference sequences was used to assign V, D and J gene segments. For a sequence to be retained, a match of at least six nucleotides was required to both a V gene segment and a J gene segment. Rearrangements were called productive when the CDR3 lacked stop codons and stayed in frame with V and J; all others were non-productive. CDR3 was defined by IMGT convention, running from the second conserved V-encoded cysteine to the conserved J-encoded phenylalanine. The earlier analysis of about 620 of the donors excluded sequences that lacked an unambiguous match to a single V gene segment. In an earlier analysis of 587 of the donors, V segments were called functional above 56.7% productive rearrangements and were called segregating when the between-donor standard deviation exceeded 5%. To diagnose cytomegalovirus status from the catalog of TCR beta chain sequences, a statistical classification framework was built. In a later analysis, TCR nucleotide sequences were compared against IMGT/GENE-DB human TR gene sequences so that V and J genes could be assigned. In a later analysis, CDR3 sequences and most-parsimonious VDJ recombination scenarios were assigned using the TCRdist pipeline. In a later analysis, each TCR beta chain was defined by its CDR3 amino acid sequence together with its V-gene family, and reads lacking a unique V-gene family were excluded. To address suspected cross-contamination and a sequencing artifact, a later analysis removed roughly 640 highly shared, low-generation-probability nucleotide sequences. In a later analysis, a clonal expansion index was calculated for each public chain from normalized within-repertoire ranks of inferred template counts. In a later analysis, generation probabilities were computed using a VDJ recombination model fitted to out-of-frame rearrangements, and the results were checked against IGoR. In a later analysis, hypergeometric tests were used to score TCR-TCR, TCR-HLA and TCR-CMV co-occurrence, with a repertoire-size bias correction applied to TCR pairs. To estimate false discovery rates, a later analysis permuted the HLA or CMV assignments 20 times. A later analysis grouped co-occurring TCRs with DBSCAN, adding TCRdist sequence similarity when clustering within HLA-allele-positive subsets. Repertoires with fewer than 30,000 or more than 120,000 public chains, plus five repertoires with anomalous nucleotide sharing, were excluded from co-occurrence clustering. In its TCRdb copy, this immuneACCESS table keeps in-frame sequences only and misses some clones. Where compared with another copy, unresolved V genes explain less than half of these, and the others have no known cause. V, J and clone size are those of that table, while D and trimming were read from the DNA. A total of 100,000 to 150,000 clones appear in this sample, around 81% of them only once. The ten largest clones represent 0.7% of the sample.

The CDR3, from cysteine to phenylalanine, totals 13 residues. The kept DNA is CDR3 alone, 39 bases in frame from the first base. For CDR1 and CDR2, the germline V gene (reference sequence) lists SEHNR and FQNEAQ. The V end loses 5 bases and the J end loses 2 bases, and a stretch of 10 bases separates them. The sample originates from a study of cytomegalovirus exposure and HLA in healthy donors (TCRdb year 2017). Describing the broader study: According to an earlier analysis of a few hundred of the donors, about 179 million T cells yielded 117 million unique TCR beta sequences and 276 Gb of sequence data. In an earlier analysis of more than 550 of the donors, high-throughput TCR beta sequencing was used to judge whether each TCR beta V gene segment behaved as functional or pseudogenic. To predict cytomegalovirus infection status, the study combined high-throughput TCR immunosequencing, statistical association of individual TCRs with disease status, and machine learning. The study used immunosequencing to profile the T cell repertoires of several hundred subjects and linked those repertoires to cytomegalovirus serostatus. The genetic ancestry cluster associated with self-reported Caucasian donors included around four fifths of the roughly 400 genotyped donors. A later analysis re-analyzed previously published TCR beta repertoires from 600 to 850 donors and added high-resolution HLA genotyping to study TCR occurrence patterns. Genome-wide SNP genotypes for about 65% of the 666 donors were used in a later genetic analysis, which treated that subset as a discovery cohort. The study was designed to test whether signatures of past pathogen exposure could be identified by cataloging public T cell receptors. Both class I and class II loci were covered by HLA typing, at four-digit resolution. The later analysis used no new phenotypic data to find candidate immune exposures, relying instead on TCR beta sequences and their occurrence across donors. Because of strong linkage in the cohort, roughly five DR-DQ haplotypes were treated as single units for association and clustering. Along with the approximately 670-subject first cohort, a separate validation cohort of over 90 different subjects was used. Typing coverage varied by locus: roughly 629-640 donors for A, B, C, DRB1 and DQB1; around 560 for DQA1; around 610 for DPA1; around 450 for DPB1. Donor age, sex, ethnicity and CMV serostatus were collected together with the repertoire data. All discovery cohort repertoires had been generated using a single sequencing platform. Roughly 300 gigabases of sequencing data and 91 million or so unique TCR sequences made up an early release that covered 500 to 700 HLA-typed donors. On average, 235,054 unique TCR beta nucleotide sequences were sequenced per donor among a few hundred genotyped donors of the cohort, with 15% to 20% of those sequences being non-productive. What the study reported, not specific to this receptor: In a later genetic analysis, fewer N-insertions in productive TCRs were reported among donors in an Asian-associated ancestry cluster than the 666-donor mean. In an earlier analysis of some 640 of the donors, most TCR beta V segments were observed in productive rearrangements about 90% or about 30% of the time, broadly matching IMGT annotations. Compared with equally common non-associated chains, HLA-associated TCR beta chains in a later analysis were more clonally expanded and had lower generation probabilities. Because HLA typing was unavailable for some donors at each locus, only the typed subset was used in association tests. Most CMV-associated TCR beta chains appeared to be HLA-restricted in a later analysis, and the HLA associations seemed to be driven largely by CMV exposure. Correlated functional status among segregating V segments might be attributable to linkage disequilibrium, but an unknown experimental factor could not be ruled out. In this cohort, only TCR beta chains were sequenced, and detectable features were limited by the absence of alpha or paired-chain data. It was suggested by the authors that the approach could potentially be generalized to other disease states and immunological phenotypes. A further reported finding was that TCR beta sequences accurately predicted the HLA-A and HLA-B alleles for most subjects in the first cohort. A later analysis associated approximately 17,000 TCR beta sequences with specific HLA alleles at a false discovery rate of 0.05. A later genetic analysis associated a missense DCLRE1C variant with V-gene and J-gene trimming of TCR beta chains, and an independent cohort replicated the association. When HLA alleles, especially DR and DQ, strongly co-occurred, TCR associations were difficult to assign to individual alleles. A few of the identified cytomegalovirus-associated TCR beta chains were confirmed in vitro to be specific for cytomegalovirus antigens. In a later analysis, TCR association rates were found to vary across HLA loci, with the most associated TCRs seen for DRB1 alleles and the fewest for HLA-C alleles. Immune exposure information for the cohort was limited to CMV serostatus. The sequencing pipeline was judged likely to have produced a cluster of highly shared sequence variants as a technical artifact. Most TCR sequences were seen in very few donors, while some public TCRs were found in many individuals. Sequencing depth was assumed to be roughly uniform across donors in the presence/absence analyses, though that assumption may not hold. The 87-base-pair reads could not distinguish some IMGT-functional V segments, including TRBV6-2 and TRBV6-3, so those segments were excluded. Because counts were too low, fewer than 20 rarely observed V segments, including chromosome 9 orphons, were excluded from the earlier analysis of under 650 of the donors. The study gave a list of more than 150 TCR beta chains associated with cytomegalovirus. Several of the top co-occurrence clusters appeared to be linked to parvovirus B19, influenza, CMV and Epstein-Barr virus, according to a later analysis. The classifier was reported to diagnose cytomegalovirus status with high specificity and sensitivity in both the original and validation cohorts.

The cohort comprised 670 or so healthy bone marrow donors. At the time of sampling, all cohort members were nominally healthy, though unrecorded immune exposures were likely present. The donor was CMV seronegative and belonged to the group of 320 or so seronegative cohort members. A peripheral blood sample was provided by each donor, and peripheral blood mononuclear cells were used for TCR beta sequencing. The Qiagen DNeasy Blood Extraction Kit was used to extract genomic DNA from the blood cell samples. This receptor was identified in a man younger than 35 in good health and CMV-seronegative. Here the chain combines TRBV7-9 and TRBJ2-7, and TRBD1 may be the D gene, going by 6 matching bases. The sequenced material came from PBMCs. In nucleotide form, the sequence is TGTGCCAGCAGCCCGCGACAGGCCTACGAGCAGTACTTC. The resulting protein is CASSPRQAYEQYF.